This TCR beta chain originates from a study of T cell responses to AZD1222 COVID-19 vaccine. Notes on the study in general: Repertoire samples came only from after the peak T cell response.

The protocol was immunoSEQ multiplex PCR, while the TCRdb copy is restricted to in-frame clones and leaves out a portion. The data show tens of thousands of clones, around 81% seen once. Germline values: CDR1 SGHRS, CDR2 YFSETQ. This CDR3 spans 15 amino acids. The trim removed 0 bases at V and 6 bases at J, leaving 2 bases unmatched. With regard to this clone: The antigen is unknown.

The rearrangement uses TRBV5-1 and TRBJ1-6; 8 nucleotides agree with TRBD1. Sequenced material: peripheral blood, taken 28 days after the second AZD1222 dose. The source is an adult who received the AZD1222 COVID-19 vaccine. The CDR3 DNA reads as TGCGCCAGCAGCTTGGGCAGGGGGCTTAATTCACCCCTCCACTTT. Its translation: CASSLGRGLNSPLHF.